Below are 22 T cell receptor beta chains sequenced from a single sample in a study of technical replicates of blood from several donors. Sequencing used immunoSEQ multiplex PCR; TCRdb keeps in-frame clones, though not all of them. This table holds approximately 79,000 clones, around 97% found once. Input material: T cells isolated from PBMCs. Receptors were obtained from a human donor in good health.

V and J are TRBV9 and TRBJ2-7; 7 bases are a match to TRBD2. This CDR3 has 14 residues. Per germline, CDR1 SGDLS and CDR2 YYNGEE. J was trimmed by 6 bases and V by 4 bases; bases with no gene match: 10. For the CDR3, the DNA is TGTGCCAGCAGCCCGAGTAGCGGGTTCCCCGAGCAGTACTTC. It codes for CASSPSSGFPEQYF.

This clone came up once. The gene calls are TRBV5-1 and TRBJ2-7, with D uncertain. Germline values: CDR1 SGHRS, CDR2 YFSETQ. The CDR3 extends over 11 amino acids. The V end lost 4 bases, the J end lost 3 bases, and 5 bases lay between the germline ends. The CDR3 DNA reads TGCGCCAGCAGCACCAGCTACGAGCAGTACTTC. Its protein product is CASSTSYEQYF. Based on the CDR3 plus reference TRBV5-1 and TRBJ2-7, the full variable domain is KAGVTQTPRYLIKTRGQQVTLSCSPISGHRSVSWYQQTPGQGLQFLFEYFSETQRNKGNFPGRFSGRQFSNSRSEMNVSTLELGDSALYLCASSTSYEQYFGPGTRLTVT.

This clone appeared once. The chain uses TRBV7-7 and TRBJ2-7; D might be TRBD1 (5 bases). Germline loops: CDR1 SSHAT, CDR2 FNYEAQ (reference sequence). The V gene lost 6 bases and the J gene lost 3 bases, with 12 bases spanning the gap. The CDR3 covers 13 residues. The DNA of the CDR3 is TGTGCCAGCAGTCCAGGGAAACGCTACGAGCAGTACTTC. Translation: CASSPGKRYEQYF.

The genes are TRBV30 and TRBJ1-2; 9 bases are shared with TRBD1. V trimming: 0 bases; J trimming: 8 bases; junction bases outside the gene matches: 4. Germline-derived CDR1 and CDR2 are GTSNPN and SVGIG (reference sequence). This CDR3 comprises 13 residues. CDR3 sequence: CAWSVGTGLGYTF. CDR3 sequence (DNA): TGTGCCTGGAGTGTAGGGACAGGGTTAGGCTACACCTTC. Full variable domain (remainder filled in from reference TRBV30 and TRBJ1-2): SQTIHQWPATLVQPVGSPLSLECTVEGTSNPNLYWYRQAAGRGLQLLFYSVGIGQISSEVPQNLSASRPQDRQFILSSKKLLLSDSGFYLCAWSVGTGLGYTFGSGTRLTVV.

This chain's CDR3 is CASNLDRAAEKLFF. The CDR3 nucleotides read TGTGCCAGCAACCTCGACAGGGCGGCGGAAAAACTGTTTTTT. The gene calls are TRBV6-1 and TRBJ1-4; 7 nucleotides line up with TRBD1. The CDR3 has 14 residues. Germline V gene data show CDR1 as MNHNS and CDR2 as SASEGT. V lost 7 bases and J lost 8; bases outside the gene matches: 10.

V gene TRBV5-4 combines with J gene TRBJ2-3; D gene uncertain. Trimming stripped 7 bases from V and 1 base from J, with 10 bases between. The CDR3 is made up of 13 amino acids. CDR1 is SGHNT, CDR2 YYREEE, per germline (reference sequence). The CDR3 region is CASELWGTDTQYF. The CDR3 nucleotides read TGTGCCAGCGAACTATGGGGCACAGATACGCAGTATTTT.

The chain recombines TRBV25-1 with TRBJ2-7; maybe TRBD2 (5 bases). The CDR3 spans 16 residues. Germline CDR1 and CDR2: MGHDK and SYGVNS. The germline V and J ends were trimmed by 4 bases and 3 bases, with 19 bases remaining between them. As DNA, the CDR3 is TGTGCCAGCAGTGGTTTTGTTGTGGCGGAGGTCTACGAGCAGTACTTC. This codes for CASSGFVVAEVYEQYF.

The chain carries TRBV7-3 and TRBJ2-5; D gene uncertain. Between the trimmed V and J ends, which lost 1 base and 2 bases, there was a span of 11 bases. From germline, CDR1 is SGHTA and CDR2 FQGTGA. The CDR3 consists of 15 residues. CDR3 sequence (DNA): TGTGCCAGCAGCTTAAAACGAGACAAGCAAGAGACCCAGTACTTC. Its translation: CASSLKRDKQETQYF.

The chain's CDR3 is CASSLARASQPQHF. CDR3 nucleotide sequence: TGTGCCAGCAGTTTGGCCAGGGCTAGTCAGCCCCAGCATTTT. The chain carries TRBV27 and TRBJ1-5; D is possibly TRBD1 (5 bases). The V gene lost 3 bases and the J gene lost 6 bases, with 12 bases spanning the gap. Germline V gene sequence: CDR1 MNHEY, CDR2 SMNVEV (reference sequence). CDR3 length: 14 residues.

This clone has only one observation. The genes are TRBV5-4 and TRBJ2-7; maybe TRBD1 (6 bases). Trimming pared 4 bases from V and 0 bases from J, leaving 23 bases between. This CDR3 is 18 amino acids long. CDR1 is SGHNT and CDR2 is YYREEE in the germline V gene (reference sequence). The CDR3 coding sequence is TGTGCCAGCAGCCAGGACAGAGCCCTTCCCCTTTCCTCCTACGAGCAGTACTTC. Translation gives CASSQDRALPLSSYEQYF.

The V and J genes are TRBV6-6 and TRBJ2-1; 7 nucleotides line up with TRBD1. The junction had 3 bases not matched to a gene; V was cut back by 2 bases and J by 2 bases. This CDR3 spans 15 amino acids. Germline V gives CDR1 MNHNY, CDR2 SVGAGI (reference sequence). The CDR3 here is CASSYSQGAYNEQFF. The CDR3 nucleotides read TGTGCCAGCAGTTACAGCCAGGGGGCCTACAATGAGCAGTTCTTC.

The genes are TRBV2 and TRBJ2-7; D gene uncertain. CDR3 length: 13 residues. CDR1 and CDR2 (germline): SNHLY, FYNNEI. The V and J ends lost 5 bases and 2 bases respectively, with 10 bases between them. This CDR3 is CASSPYSPYEQYF. The CDR3 DNA follows: TGTGCCAGCAGTCCCTATTCCCCCTACGAGCAGTACTTC.

This clone was counted only a few times. The rearrangement uses TRBV9 and TRBJ2-3, with a possible D match to TRBD1 (5 bases). Trimming cost V 4 bases and J 3 bases, with 15 bases left between them. In germline, CDR1 is SGDLS, CDR2 YYNGEE. This CDR3 region has 15 residues. The CDR3 reads CASSLRAHGTDTQYF. CDR3 sequence (DNA): TGTGCCAGCAGCCTCAGGGCACATGGAACAGATACGCAGTATTTT.

J is TRBJ2-3 and V is TRBV5-1; 10 positions match TRBD1. This CDR3 region has 15 residues. The ends lost 4 bases at V and 2 bases at J; junction bases unmatched: 4. Germline lookup yields CDR1 SGHRS and CDR2 YFSETQ. The DNA for the CDR3 is TGCGCCAGCAGCCTCGGGACAGGGGACACAGATACGCAGTATTTT. As protein: CASSLGTGDTDTQYF.

This chain connects TRBV4-2 to TRBJ1-4; TRBD1 is a possible D gene (5 bases). Trimming shortened V by 6 bases and J by 0 bases, and 8 bases separated the two germline ends. Germline assignment: CDR1 LGHNA and CDR2 YNFKEQ. The CDR3 consists of 14 residues. The CDR3 coding sequence is TGTGCCAGCAGGGGGGGGGCAACTAATGAAAAACTGTTTTTT. Protein: CASRGGATNEKLFF.

CDR3 loop: CASSFQGFYEQYF. DNA for the CDR3: TGTGCCAGCAGCTTCCAGGGTTTCTACGAGCAGTACTTC. The rearrangement links TRBV5-8 to TRBJ2-7; a weak D match, TRBD1 (5 bases). CDR3 length: 13 residues. V gave up 2 bases and J gave up 3 bases, with 9 bases separating them. The germline V gene has CDR1 SGHTS and CDR2 YDEGEE.

The chain has TRBV25-1 and TRBJ2-7; D is uncertain. The CDR3 has 15 amino acids. The germline V and J ends were trimmed by 0 bases and 3 bases, with 12 bases remaining between them. In germline, CDR1 is MGHDK, CDR2 SYGVNS. CDR3 region: CASSEYTGLDYEQYF. The DNA for the CDR3 is TGTGCCAGCAGTGAATATACTGGGCTTGACTACGAGCAGTACTTC.

The chain has TRBV28 and TRBJ2-3; 8 bases fit TRBD1. V was pared by 7 bases and J by 15 bases, with 9 bases of the junction left unmatched. The CDR3 consists of 11 residues. The germline V gene encodes CDR1 MDHEN and CDR2 SYDVKM. The chain's CDR3 is CASTLGTGYYF. Here the CDR3 DNA reads TGTGCCAGCACCCTCGGGACAGGATACTATTTT. The full variable domain, completed using reference TRBV28 and TRBJ2-3, is DVKVTQSSRYLVKRTGEKVFLECVQDMDHENMFWYRQDPGLGLRLIYFSYDVKMKEKGDIPEGYSVSREKKERFSLILESASTNQTSMYLCASTLGTGYYFGPGTRLTVL.

The chain has TRBV29-1 and TRBJ2-7; 13 bases agree with TRBD2. The CDR3 length is 16 residues. J was trimmed by 9 bases and V by 4 bases; bases with no gene match: 15. The germline gives CDR1 SQVTM, CDR2 ANQGSEA. The CDR3 region is CSVVNYGLAGEGGQYF. The DNA for the CDR3 is TGCAGCGTTGTTAACTATGGACTAGCGGGAGAGGGTGGGCAGTACTTC.

The V call is TRBV11-2, the J call TRBJ1-2; D unclear. CDR3 length: 14 residues. CDR1 is SGHAT and CDR2 is FQNNGV in the germline V gene. The germline V and J ends were trimmed by 4 bases and 0 bases, with 9 bases remaining between them. CDR3 DNA sequence: TGTGCCAGCAGCTCCTCACTTCCTAACTATGGCTACACCTTC. Translating it yields CASSSSLPNYGYTF.

The gene calls are TRBV5-1 and TRBJ2-5; 7 nucleotides agree with TRBD2. The germline CDR1 and CDR2 sequences are SGHRS and YFSETQ. The CDR3 sequence is 13 residues long. J gave up 2 bases and V 7 bases, and 5 bases lay outside the gene matches. CDR3 DNA: TGCGCCAGCCAGGGAGGGCGGCAAGAGACCCAGTACTTC. This sequence encodes CASQGGRQETQYF.

The chain employs TRBV27 and TRBJ2-7; 10 bases align to TRBD1. V lost 6 bases to trimming and J lost 0 bases; unmatched junction nucleotides: 11. Germline CDR1 is MNHEY and CDR2 is SMNVEV (reference sequence). CDR3 length equals 17 residues. The CDR3 spells CASSRARQGASSYEQYF. CDR3 nucleotide sequence: TGTGCCAGCAGCCGAGCCCGACAGGGGGCCAGCTCCTACGAGCAGTACTTC.